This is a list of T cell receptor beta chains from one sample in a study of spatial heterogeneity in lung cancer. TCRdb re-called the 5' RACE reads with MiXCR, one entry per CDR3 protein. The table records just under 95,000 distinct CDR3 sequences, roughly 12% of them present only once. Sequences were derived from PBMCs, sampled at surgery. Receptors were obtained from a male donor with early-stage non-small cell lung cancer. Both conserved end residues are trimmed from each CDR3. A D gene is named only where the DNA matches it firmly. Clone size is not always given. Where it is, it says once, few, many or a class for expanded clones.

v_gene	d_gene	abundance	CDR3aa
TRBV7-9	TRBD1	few	ASSPTGGPAYEQY
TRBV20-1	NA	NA	SVISGGAYNSPLH
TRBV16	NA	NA	ASSQSNGAGAQF
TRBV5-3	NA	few	ARSYDRTPLSPQH
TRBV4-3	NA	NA	ASSQDGGSYNEQF
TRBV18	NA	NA	ASSPSVKHYEQY
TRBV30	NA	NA	AWRTGSSNSPLH
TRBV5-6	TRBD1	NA	ASRYRWDRGKSSYNEQF
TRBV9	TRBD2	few	ASSVLAGGPGDTQY
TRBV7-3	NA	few	ASSALGLGTDTQY
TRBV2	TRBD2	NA	ASSETSGRKTQY
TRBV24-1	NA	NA	ATSDSGDTQY
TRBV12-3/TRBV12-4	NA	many	ASSSRGQETQY
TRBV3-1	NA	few	ASGDGGASNQPQH
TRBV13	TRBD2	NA	ASSLGSGTTDTQY
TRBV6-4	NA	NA	ATSPGTHTDTQY
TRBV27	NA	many	ASSLSGRKTEAF
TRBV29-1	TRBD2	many	SVVASGRKEQY
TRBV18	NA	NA	ASSPGVFDSPLH
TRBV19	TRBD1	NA	ASRDRASNQPQH
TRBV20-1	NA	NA	SASTRRRDYGYT
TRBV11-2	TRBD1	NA	ASSSRTGTNYGYT
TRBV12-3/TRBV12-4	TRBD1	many	ASKRQGDQETQY
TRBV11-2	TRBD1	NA	ASSFDRGHNEQF
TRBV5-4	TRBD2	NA	ASSLGGRLAGKEGAQY
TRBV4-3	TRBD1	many	ASSQERTGREQY
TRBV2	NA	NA	ASSRTVVETQY
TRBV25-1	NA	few	ASSEYPRWETQY
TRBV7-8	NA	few	ASSLNRWAEAF
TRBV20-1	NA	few	SASQLAKNIQY
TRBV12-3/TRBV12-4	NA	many	ASSPHYLETQY
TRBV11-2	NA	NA	ASSLGNRDIYNEQF
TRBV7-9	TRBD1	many	ASSSPGQGVTSYNEQF
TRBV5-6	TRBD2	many	ASSGAGGGDEQF
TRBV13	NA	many	ASSLGINEKLF
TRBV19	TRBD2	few	ASSFSGGVSYEQY
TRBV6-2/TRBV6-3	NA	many	ASTGLGGSNYGYT
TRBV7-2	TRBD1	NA	ASSTGGTDTQY
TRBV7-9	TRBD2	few	ASSLALASGHQETQY
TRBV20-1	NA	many	SARSPNTEAF